This T cell receptor (beta chain) was identified in a study of blood T cell repertoires in COVID-19. The CDR3 extends over 10 amino acids. Deletions cut 8 bases from V and 8 bases from J, with 7 bases between. Germline CDR1 is SNHLY and CDR2 is FYNNEI. Authors' analysis steps: Reference gene primer amplification in the assay estimated nucleated cell counts. Some clones are missing from TCRdb's copy, which holds only in-frame ones; the method was immunoSEQ multiplex PCR. That table gives V, J and clone size, and the DNA gave D and trimming. This sample has some 360,000 clones, with more than 70% found just once.

The sequence was collected from a woman in her twenties or thirties who had been exposed to COVID-19. This chain links TRBV2 with TRBJ1-3; D is unresolved. The sequenced sample consisted of PBMCs or T cells enriched from blood (not recorded which). The CDR3 bases are TGTGCCAGCCTAACTGACACCATATATTTT. Amino acid sequence: CASLTDTIYF.